The source of this T cell receptor beta chain is a study of cytomegalovirus exposure and HLA in healthy donors. Study overall: Early released data comprised about 84 million unique TCRs from HLA-typed donors. Whole-study results and caveats: One variant, a missense change in DCLRE1C, was linked in a later analysis to TCR beta V- and J-gene trimming. High sensitivity and specificity were reportedly achieved when the classifier diagnosed cytomegalovirus status. In a later analysis, specific HLA alleles were associated with 15,000 or so TCR beta sequences at a 0.05 false discovery rate.

Regarding this clone: Its antigen is undetermined.

PCR amplification relied on 60 Vbeta primers (plus 13 Jbeta primers). Produced via immunoSEQ multiplex PCR; TCRdb's table is partial and in-frame only. The table shows roughly 200,000 clones, with 75% to 90% occurring only once. V was pared by 5 bases and J by 2 bases, with 9 bases of the junction left unmatched. This CDR3 comprises 16 residues. Germline V gene data show CDR1 as MDHEN and CDR2 as SYDVKM. The source of this sequence is a boy aged 2 to 9 in good health and CMV-seronegative. The sequencing input was PBMCs. The chain couples TRBV28 to TRBJ1-5; 7 nucleotides line up with TRBD1. In DNA form, the CDR3 reads TGTGCCAGCAGTCCCGGGGCTAGGGGGCGCAATCAGCCCCAGCATTTT. It specifies CASSPGARGRNQPQHF.